Below, 3 T cell receptor beta chains from the same sample are listed, as sequenced in a study of shared T cell receptors in the human thymus. Repertoires were generated with immunoSEQ multiplex PCR, while TCRdb's copy carries only in-frame clones and drops some. The sample consists of some 760,000 clones, 80% to 90% of them appearing once. This sample also appeared in a second study, on human thymus T cells.

Sequencing used thymocytes. The source of these receptors is a girl under three years old with a congenital heart defect.

The rearrangement links TRBV7-2 to TRBJ2-3, with a weak D call TRBD2 (5 bases). Trimming took 6 bases from V and 6 from J, leaving 22 bases between them. The CDR3 consists of 16 residues. The germline CDR1 and CDR2 sequences are SGHTA and FQGNSA. The CDR3 sequence is CASREPGSLVRDTQYF. The CDR3 region has the DNA TGTGCCAGCAGAGAGCCGGGAAGTCTTGTGAGGGATACGCAGTATTTT.

The chain joins TRBV19 to TRBJ1-2; maybe TRBD1 (5 bases). The CDR3 has 17 amino acids. Trimming left V 4 bases short and J 4 bases short, with 22 bases between. Germline CDR1 LNHDA, CDR2 SQIVND (reference sequence). CDR3 sequence reads: CASSTEPNRPGGYGYTF. CDR3 DNA: TGTGCCAGTAGTACCGAACCGAACAGGCCCGGCGGCTATGGCTACACCTTC.

The chain has TRBV2 and TRBJ2-1; TRBD1 might be the D (6 bases). Germline assignment: CDR1 SNHLY and CDR2 FYNNEI. V was clipped by 8 bases and J by 2 bases, with 13 bases between them. The CDR3 spans 14 residues. CDR3 DNA sequence: TGTGCCAGCCTCAGGGGCCCTACCTACAATGAGCAGTTCTTC. Protein: CASLRGPTYNEQFF.